This T cell receptor (beta chain) was obtained from a study of T cells in Graves' hyperthyroidism and ophthalmopathy. Whole-study results and caveats: Ophthalmopathy and stable hyperthyroidism were told apart by a 13 V-J model.

CDR1 MDHEN and CDR2 SYDVKM come from the germline V gene. The CDR3 is 14 amino acids. V lost 3 bases to trimming and J lost 5 bases, with 13 bases between them. Note on this clonotype: Its target is unknown.

What was amplified from RNA transcripts were TCR beta CDR3 regions. HTBI primers were used for first-round RT-PCR of the TCR CDR3. TCRdb itself ran the multiplex PCR reads through MiXCR, one entry per CDR3 protein. The repertoire has hundreds of thousands of distinct CDR3 sequences, 14% of them found once; the top ten carry roughly 10%. The sequence was obtained from a young woman with Graves' hyperthyroidism. Sequenced sample: blood. The rearrangement uses TRBV28 and TRBJ2-5; D might be TRBD2 (6 bases). CDR3 loop: CASSFPGAGETQYF. The CDR3 coding sequence is TGTGCCAGCAGTTTCCCGGGAGCGGGTGAGACCCAGTACTTC.